This TCR beta chain is from a study of tissue T cells after allogeneic stem cell transplantation. The repertoire was sequenced with immunoSEQ multiplex PCR; TCRdb's copy has only in-frame clones and lacks some. Of almost 2,500 clones in the sample, approximately 62% were seen once. Study-level results: Only a limited share of tissue TCRs appeared in blood or spleen.

To note about this clone: The antigen is undetermined. The gene names here belong to mouse. The sequenced fragment ends 1 residue before the CDR3 boundary, so the rest is inferred from the germline J gene.

After removal of 4 bases from V and 3 bases from J, the junction contained 3 bases not matched to a gene. The CDR3 length is 15 residues. Germline CDR1 LGHNA, CDR2 YNLKQL (reference sequence). Sequencing was done on a sample of gut tissue. This sequence joins TRBV5 and TRBJ2-1, with 10 bases that match TRBD1. The origin of this receptor is a female BALB/c mouse in good health. This strain has MHC haplotype H2-d. The DNA read from the CDR3 is TGTGCCAGCAGCCCCCGGACAGGGGGCTATGCTGAGCAGTTC. Translation: CASSPRTGGYAEQF. The entire CDR3 protein is CASSPRTGGYAEQFF.